This T cell receptor beta chain comes out of a study of Graves' ophthalmopathy and Graves' hyperthyroidism. RNA transcripts served as template for amplifying TCR beta CDR3 sequences. HTBI primers primed a first-round RT-PCR, and a second-round multiplex PCR followed. MiXCR, run by TCRdb on the multiplex PCR reads, gives a single entry per CDR3 protein. In the table there are over a million distinct CDR3 sequences, roughly 35% of which are singletons. Notes on this clonotype: One junction end does not reproduce the germline sequence, and a read error may be involved.

This clonotype was sampled from an adult man with Graves' hyperthyroidism. Input material: peripheral blood or thyroid tissue (not recorded which).

CDR3 loop: CAISGRTGVENQYF. In DNA form, the CDR3 reads TGTGCCATCAGCGGTCGAACAGGGGTGGAGAACCAGTACTTC. The J gene is TRBJ2-5, the V gene TRBV10-3, with 7 bases identical to TRBD1. CDR1 ENHRY and CDR2 SYGVKD come from the germline V gene. This CDR3 has 14 residues.